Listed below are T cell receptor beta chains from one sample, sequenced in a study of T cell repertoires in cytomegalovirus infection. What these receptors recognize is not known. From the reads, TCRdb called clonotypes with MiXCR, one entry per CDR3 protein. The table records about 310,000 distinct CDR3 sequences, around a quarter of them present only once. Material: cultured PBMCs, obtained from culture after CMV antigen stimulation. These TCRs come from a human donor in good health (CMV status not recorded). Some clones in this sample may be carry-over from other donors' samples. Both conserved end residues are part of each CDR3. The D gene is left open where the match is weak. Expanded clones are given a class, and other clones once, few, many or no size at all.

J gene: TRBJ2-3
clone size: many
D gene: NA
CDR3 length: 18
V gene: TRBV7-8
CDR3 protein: CASSLMWGSTLSTDTQYF
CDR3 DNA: TGTGCCAGCAGTTTAATGTGGGGGAGTACCCTCAGCACAGATACGCAGTATTTT

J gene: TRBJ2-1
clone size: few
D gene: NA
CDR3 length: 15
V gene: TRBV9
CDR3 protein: CASSVGSGLYNEQFF
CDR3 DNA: TGTGCCAGCAGCGTAGGTAGCGGTCTCTACAATGAGCAGTTCTTC

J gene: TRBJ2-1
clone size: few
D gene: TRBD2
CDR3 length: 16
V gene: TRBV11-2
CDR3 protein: CASSLLSHPGGNEQFF
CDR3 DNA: TGTGCCAGCAGCTTGTTATCCCACCCGGGAGGGAATGAGCAGTTCTTC

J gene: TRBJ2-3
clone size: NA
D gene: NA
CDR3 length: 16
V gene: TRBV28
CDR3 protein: CASSLIYFGQKDGQYF
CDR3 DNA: TGTGCCAGCAGTTTGATCTATTTCGGACAAAAAGACGGGCAGTATTTT

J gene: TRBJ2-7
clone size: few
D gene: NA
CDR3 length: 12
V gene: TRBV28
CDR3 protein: CASSSGQFEQYF
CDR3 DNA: TGTGCCAGCAGCTCAGGACAATTCGAGCAGTACTTC

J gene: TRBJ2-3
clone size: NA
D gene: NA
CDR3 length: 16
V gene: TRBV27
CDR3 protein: CASSPTSGWGTDTQYF
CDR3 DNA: TGTGCCAGCAGTCCCACCTCGGGCTGGGGCACAGATACGCAGTATTTT

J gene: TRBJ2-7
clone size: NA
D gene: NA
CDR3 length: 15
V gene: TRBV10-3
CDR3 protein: CAISERDGYSYEQYF
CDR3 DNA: TGTGCCATCAGTGAACGTGACGGCTACTCCTACGAGCAGTACTTC

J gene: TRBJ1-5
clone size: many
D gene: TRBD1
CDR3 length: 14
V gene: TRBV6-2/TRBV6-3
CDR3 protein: CASSSQGLNQPQHF
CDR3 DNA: TGTGCCAGCAGCTCACAGGGGCTCAATCAGCCCCAGCATTTT

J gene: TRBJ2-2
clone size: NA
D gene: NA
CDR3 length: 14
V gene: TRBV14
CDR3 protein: CASSQVRDTGELFF
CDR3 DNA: TGTGCCAGCAGCCAGGTCCGGGACACCGGGGAGCTGTTTTTT

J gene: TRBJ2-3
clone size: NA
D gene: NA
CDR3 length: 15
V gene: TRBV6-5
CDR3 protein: CASSYASISTDTQYF
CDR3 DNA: TGTGCCAGCAGTTACGCCTCGATCTCTACAGATACGCAGTATTTT

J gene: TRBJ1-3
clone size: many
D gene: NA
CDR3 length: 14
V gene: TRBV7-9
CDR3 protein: CASSPRDRRNTIYF
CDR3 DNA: TGTGCCAGCAGCCCACGAGATAGAAGAAACACCATATATTTT

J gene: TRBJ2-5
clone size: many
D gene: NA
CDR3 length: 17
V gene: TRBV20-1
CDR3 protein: CSARAPQGARLKETQYF
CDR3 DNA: TGCAGTGCTAGAGCACCTCAGGGAGCCCGGCTCAAAGAGACCCAGTACTTC

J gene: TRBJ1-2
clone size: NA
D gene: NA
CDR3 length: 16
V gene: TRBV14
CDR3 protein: CASSRPGPGTNYGYTF
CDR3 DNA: TGTGCCAGCAGCAGGCCGGGGCCCGGGACTAACTATGGCTACACCTTC

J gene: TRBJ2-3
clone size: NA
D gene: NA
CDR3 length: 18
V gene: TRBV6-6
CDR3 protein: CASSYSTGPSSHTDTQYF
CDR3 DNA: TGTGCCAGCAGTTACTCGACAGGCCCCTCTAGCCACACAGATACGCAGTATTTT

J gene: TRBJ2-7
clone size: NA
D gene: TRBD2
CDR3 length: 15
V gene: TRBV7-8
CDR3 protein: CASSSDPGLAYEQYF
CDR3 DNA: TGTGCCAGCAGCTCGGATCCGGGACTAGCCTACGAGCAGTACTTC

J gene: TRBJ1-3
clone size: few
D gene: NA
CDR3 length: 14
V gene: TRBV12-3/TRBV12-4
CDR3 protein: CASSFSRRSNTIYF
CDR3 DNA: TGTGCCAGCAGTTTTTCAAGACGGTCAAACACCATATATTTT

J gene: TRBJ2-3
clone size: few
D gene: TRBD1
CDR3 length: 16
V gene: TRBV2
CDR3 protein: CASSARDSRGGDTQYF
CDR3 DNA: TGTGCCAGCAGTGCCCGGGACAGTCGGGGCGGGGATACGCAGTATTTT

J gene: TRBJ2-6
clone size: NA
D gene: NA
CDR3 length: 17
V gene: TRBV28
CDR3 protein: CASSTSTGLSGANVLTF
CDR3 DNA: TGTGCCAGCAGTACTAGTACAGGGCTCTCTGGGGCCAACGTCCTGACTTTC

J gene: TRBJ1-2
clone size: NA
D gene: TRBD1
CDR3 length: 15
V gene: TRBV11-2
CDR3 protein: CASSSISGTGDGYTF
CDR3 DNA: TGTGCCAGCAGCTCGATTTCCGGGACAGGGGATGGCTACACCTTC

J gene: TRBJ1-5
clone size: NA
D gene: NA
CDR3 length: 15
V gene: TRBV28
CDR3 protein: CASSRGRLQGQPQHF
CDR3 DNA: TGTGCCAGCAGCCGGGGACGGCTTCAGGGGCAGCCCCAGCATTTT

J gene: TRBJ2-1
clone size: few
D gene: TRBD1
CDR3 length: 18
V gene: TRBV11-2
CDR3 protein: CASSQRPTGVNHYNEQFF
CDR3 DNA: TGTGCCAGCAGCCAACGACCGACAGGGGTCAACCACTACAATGAGCAGTTCTTC

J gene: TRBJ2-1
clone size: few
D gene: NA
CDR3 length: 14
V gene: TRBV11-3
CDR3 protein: CASSANLAYNEQFF
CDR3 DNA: TGTGCCAGCAGCGCCAACTTGGCTTACAATGAGCAGTTCTTC

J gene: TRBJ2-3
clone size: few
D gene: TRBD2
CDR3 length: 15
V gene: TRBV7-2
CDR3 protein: CASSFSGRNIDTQYF
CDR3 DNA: TGTGCCAGCAGCTTTAGCGGGAGAAATATCGATACGCAGTATTTT

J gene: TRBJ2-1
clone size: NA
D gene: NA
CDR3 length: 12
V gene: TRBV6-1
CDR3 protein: CASSEPSSWEFF
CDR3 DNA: TGTGCCAGCAGTGAACCGAGCAGTTGGGAGTTCTTC

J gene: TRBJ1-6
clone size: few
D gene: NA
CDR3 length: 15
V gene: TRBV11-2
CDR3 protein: CASSLGQGRNSPLHF
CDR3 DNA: TGTGCCAGCAGCTTAGGCCAGGGCAGGAATTCACCCCTCCACTTT

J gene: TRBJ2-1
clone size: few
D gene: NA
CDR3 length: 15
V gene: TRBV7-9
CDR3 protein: CASSSPGRQYNEQFF
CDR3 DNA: TGTGCCAGCAGCTCTCCGGGACGACAATACAATGAGCAGTTCTTC

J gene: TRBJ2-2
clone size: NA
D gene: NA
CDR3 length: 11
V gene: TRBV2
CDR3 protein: CASKGTGELFF
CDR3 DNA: TGTGCCAGCAAGGGCACCGGGGAGCTGTTTTTT

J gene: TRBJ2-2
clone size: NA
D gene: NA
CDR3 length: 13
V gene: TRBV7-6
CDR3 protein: CASSPTGSGELFF
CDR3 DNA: TGTGCCAGCAGCCCAACAGGCTCCGGGGAGCTGTTTTTT

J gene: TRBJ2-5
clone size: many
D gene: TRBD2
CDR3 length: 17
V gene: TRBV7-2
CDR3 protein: CASSQGARASGQETQYF
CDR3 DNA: TGTGCCAGCAGTCAAGGGGCGAGGGCTAGCGGCCAAGAGACCCAGTACTTC

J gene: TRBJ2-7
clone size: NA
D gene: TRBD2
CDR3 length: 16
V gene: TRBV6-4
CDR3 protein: CASSEQGTSGRYEQYF
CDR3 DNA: TGTGCCAGCAGTGAACAAGGAACTAGCGGAAGATACGAGCAGTACTTC

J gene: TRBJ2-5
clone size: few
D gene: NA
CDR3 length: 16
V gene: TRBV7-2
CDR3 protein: CASSPLGGRAGTEWYF
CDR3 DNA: TGTGCCAGCAGCCCCCTCGGGGGGAGGGCCGGGACAGAGTGGTACTTC

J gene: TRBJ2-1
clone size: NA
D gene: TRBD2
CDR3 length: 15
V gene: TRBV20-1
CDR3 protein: CSARDGTTPYNEQFF
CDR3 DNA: TGCAGTGCTAGAGACGGGACTACCCCCTACAATGAGCAGTTCTTC

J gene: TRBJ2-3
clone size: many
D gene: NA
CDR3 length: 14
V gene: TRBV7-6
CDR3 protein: CASSLDEVLDTQYF
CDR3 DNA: TGTGCCAGCAGCTTAGACGAGGTCCTAGATACGCAGTATTTT

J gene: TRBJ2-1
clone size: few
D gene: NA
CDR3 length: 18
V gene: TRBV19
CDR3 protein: CASSIDPPASSVINEQFF
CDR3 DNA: TGTGCCAGTAGTATAGACCCCCCCGCTAGTTCGGTGATCAATGAGCAGTTCTTC

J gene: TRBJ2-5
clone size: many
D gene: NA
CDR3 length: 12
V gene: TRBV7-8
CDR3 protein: CASSPGQETQYF
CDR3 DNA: TGTGCCAGCAGCCCGGGGCAAGAGACCCAGTACTTC

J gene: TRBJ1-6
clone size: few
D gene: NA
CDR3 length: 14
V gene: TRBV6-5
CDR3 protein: CASRQGSDNSPLHF
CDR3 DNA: TGTGCCAGCAGACAGGGTTCGGATAATTCACCCCTCCACTTT

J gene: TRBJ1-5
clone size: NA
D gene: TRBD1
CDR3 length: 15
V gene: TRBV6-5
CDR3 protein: CASSFGQGASQPQHF
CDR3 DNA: TGTGCCAGCAGTTTCGGACAGGGGGCAAGCCAGCCCCAGCATTTT

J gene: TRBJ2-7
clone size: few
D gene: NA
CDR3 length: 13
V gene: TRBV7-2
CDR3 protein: CASRQRWGLEQYF
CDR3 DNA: TGTGCCAGCCGCCAAAGGTGGGGCCTCGAGCAGTACTTC

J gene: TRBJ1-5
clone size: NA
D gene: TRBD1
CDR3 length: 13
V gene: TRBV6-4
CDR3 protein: CATRTGEGQPQHF
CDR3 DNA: TGTGCCACCCGGACAGGGGAGGGGCAGCCCCAGCATTTT

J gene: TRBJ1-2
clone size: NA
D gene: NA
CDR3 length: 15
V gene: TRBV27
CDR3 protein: CASSLSPGSHYGYTF
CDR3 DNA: TGTGCCAGCAGTTTATCCCCAGGGTCTCACTATGGCTACACCTTC

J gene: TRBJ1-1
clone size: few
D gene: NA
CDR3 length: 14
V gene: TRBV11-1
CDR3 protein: CASSLSWGLDEAFF
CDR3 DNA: TGTGCCAGCAGCTTGAGTTGGGGTTTGGATGAAGCTTTCTTT

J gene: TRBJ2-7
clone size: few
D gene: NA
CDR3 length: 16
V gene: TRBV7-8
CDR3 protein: CASMGINDGISYEQYF
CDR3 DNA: TGTGCCAGTATGGGGATTAACGACGGGATCTCCTACGAGCAGTACTTC

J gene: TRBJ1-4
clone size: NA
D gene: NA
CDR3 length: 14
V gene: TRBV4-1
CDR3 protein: CASSPRSANEKLFF
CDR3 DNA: TGCGCCAGCAGCCCTCGGTCAGCTAATGAAAAACTGTTTTTT

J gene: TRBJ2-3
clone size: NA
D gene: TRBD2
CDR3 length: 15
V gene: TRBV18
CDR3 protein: CASSPSGSATDTQYF
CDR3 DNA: TGTGCCAGCTCACCTAGCGGGAGTGCGACAGATACGCAGTATTTT

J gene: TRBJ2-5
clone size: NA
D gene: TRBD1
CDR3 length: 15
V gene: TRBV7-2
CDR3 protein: CASSSETGGGATQYF
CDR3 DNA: TGTGCCAGCAGCTCCGAGACAGGGGGGGGGGCGACCCAGTACTTC

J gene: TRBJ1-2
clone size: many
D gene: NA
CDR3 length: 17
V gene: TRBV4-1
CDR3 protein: CASSQDHGAGNRYGYTF
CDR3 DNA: TGCGCCAGCAGCCAAGATCATGGAGCAGGGAATAGATATGGCTACACCTTC

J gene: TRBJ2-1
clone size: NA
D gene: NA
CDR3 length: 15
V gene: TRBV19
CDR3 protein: CASSIDGLSLIGWVF
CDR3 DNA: TGTGCCAGTAGTATAGATGGACTATCTTTAATAGGTTGGGTCTTC

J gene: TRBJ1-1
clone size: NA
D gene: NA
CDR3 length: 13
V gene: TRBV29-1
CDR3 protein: CSVEQGVRTEAFF
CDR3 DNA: TGCAGCGTTGAGCAGGGAGTTCGCACTGAAGCTTTCTTT

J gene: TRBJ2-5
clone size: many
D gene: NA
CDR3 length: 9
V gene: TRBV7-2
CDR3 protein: CARLETQYF
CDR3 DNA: TGTGCCAGACTAGAGACCCAGTACTTC

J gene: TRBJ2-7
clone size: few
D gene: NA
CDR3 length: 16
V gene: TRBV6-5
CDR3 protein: CASRPSGTQSSYEQYF
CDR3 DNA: TGTGCCAGCAGACCCTCCGGGACGCAAAGCTCCTACGAGCAGTACTTC

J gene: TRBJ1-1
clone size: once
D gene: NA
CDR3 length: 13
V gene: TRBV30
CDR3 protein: CAWSEQGRTEAFF
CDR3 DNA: TGTGCCTGGAGTGAGCAGGGGCGCACTGAAGCTTTCTTT

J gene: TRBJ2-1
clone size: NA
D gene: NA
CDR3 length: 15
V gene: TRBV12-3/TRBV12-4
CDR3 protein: CASKRTVFGYNEQFF
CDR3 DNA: TGTGCCAGCAAAAGAACGGTCTTCGGATACAATGAGCAGTTCTTC

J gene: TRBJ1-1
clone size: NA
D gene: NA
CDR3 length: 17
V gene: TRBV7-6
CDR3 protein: CAIYPPSVRHQNTEAFF
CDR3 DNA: TGTGCCATATATCCACCCTCCGTCCGACACCAGAACACTGAAGCTTTCTTT

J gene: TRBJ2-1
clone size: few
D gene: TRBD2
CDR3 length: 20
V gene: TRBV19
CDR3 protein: CASSRDTWTSGIRSYNEQFF
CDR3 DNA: TGTGCCAGTAGTAGAGATACATGGACTAGCGGGATTCGTAGTTACAATGAGCAGTTCTTC

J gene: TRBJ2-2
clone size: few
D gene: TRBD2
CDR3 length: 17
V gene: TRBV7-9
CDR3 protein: CASSLTSGSGNTGELFF
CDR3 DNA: TGTGCCAGCAGCTTAACTAGCGGGAGCGGGAACACCGGGGAGCTGTTTTTT

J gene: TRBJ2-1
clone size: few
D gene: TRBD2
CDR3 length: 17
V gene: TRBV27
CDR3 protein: CASSLSALAGGYDEQFF
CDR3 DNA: TGTGCCAGCAGTTTATCGGCCCTAGCGGGGGGATACGATGAGCAGTTCTTC

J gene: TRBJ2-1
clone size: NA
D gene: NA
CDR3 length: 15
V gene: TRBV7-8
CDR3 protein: CATQARSSSYNEQFF
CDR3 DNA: TGTGCCACTCAAGCGCGGAGCAGCTCCTACAATGAGCAGTTCTTC

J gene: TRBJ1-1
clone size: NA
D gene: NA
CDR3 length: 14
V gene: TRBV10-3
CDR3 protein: CAIMATQDGTEAFF
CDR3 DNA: TGTGCCATCATGGCCACGCAAGACGGCACTGAAGCTTTCTTT

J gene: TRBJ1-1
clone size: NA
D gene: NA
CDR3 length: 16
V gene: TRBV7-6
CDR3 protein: CASSRIRQTMNTEAFF
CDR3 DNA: TGTGCCAGCAGCCGCATAAGACAGACAATGAACACTGAAGCTTTCTTT

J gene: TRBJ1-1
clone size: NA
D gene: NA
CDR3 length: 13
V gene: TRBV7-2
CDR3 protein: CASSFRRPTEAFF
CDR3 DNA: TGTGCCAGCAGCTTTCGAAGGCCCACTGAAGCTTTCTTT